The TCR beta chain under discussion was sequenced for a study of T cells in tumors after PD-1 blockade. Study-wide context: A subset received ongoing vismodegib 150 mg daily alongside anti-PD-1 therapy.

V lost 2 bases to trimming and J lost 0 bases, with 11 bases between them. The CDR3 runs to 16 residues. CDR1 is PRHDT, CDR2 FYEKMQ, per germline (reference sequence). Study results and limitations: Roughly 42% of tumor TCR clonotypes were also found in blood.

This table comes from immunoSEQ multiplex PCR, and its TCRdb copy is limited to in-frame clones, with some not included. The sample has about 12,000 clones, nearly 65% seen once. A note on this clone: Its specificity is not known.

Sequencing used tumor tissue, obtained before anti-PD-1 treatment. This sequence joins TRBV13 and TRBJ1-3; D perhaps matches TRBD1 (6 bases). The source is a human donor with cutaneous squamous cell carcinoma. CDR3 bases: TGTGCCAGCAGCTTATTTTTGGACAGCTCTGGAAACACCATATATTTT. Its translation: CASSLFLDSSGNTIYF.